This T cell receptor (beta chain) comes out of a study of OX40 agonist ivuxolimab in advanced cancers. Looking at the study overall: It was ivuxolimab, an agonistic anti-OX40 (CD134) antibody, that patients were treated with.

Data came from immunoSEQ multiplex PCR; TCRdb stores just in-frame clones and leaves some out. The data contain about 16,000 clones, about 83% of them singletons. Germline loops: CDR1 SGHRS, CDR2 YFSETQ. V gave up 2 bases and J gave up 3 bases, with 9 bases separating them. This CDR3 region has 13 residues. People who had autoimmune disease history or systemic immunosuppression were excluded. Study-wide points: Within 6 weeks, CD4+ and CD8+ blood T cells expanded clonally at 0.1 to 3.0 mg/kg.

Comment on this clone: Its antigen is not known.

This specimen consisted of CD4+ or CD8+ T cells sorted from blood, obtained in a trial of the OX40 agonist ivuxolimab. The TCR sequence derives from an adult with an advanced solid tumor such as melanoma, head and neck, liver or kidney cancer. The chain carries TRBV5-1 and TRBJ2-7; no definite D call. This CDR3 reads CASSFGQLYEQYF. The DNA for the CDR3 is TGCGCCAGCAGCTTCGGTCAACTCTACGAGCAGTACTTC.